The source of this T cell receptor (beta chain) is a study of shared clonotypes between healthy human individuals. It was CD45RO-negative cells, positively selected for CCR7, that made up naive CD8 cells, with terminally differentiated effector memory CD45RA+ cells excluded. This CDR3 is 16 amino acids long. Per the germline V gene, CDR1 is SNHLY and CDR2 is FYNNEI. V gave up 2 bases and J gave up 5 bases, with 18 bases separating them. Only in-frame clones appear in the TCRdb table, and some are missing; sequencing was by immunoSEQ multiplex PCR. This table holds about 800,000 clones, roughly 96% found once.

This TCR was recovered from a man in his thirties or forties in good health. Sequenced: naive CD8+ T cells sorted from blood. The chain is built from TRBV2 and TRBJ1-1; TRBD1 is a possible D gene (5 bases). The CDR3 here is CASSESAGPLGTEAFF. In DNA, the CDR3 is TGTGCCAGCAGTGAAAGCGCAGGGCCTCTGGGTACTGAAGCTTTCTTT. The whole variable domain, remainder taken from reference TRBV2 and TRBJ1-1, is EPEVTQTPSHQVTQMGQEVILRCVPISNHLYFYWYRQILGQKVEFLVSFYNNEISEKSEIFDDQFSVERPDGSNFTLKIRSTKLEDSAMYFCASSESAGPLGTEAFFGQGTRLTVV.